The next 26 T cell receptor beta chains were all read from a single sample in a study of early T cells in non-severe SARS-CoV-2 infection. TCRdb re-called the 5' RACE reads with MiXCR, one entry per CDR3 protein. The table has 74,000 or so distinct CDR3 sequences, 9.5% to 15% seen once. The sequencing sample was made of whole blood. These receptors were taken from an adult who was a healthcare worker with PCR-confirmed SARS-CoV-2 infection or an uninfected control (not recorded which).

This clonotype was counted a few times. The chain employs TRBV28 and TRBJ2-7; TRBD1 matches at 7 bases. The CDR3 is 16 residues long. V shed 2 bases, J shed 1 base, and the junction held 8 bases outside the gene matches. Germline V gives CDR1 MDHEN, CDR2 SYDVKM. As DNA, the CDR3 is TGTGCCAGCAGTTTAACCCTGGGACAGCTATCCTACGAGCAGTACTTC. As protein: CASSLTLGQLSYEQYF.

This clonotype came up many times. The CDR3 here is CASSQRTSDYEQYF. The CDR3 DNA follows: TGCGCCAGCAGCCAACGGACTAGCGACTACGAGCAGTACTTC. The V gene is TRBV4-3, the J gene TRBJ2-7, with 9 nucleotides matching TRBD2. CDR3 length: 14 residues. Germline trimming cut 2 bases from V and 3 bases from J; bases unmatched to any gene: 2. The V gene's germline CDR1 is LGHNA and CDR2 YSLEER.

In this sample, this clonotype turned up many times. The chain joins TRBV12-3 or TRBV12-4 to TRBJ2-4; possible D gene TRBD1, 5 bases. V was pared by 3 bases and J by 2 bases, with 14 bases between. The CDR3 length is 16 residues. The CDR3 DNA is TGTGCCAGCAGTTTCTCCAGGGTGGGGACCAAAAACATTCAGTACTTC. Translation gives CASSFSRVGTKNIQYF.

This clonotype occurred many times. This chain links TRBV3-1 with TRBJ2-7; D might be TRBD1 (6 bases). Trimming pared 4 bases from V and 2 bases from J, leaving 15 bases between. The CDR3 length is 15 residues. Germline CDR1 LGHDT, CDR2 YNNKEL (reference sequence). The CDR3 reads CASSLTGQGPYEQYF. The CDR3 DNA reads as TGTGCCAGCAGCCTAACGGGGCAGGGGCCCTACGAGCAGTACTTC.

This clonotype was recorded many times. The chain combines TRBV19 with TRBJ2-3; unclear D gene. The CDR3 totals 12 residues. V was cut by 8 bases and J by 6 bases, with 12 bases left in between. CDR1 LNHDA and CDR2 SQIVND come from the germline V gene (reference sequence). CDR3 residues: CASRSIQDTQYF. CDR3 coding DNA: TGTGCCAGTCGATCGATACAGGATACGCAGTATTTT.

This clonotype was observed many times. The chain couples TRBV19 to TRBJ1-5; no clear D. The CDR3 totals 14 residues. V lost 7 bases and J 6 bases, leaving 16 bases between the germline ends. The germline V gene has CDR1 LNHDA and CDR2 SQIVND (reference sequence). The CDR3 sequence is CASMVGVEGQPQHF. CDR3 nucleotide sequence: TGTGCCAGTATGGTTGGGGTTGAGGGTCAGCCCCAGCATTTT.

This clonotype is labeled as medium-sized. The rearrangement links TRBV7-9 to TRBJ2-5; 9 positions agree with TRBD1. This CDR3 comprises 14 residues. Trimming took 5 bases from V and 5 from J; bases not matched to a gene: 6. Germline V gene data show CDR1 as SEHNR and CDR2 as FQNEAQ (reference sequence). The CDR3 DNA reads TGTGCCAGCAGCGCTACAGGGGGCGGTGAGACCCAGTACTTC. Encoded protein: CASSATGGGETQYF.

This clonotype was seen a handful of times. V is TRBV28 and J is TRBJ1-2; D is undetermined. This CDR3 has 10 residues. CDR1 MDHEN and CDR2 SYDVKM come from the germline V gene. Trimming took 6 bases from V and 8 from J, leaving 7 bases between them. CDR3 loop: CASRKWGYTF. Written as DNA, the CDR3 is TGTGCCAGCAGGAAGTGGGGCTACACCTTC.

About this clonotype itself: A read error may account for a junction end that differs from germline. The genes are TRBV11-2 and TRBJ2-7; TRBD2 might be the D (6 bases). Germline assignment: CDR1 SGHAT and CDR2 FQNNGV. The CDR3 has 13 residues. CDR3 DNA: TGTGCCAGCAGCTTAGCCCCTCATATAGCGGCTTTATTC. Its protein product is CASSLAPHIAALF.

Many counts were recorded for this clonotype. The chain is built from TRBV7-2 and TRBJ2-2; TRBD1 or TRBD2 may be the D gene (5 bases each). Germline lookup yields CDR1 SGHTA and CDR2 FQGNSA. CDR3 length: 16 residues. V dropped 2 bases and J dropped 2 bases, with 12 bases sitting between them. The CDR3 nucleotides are TGTGCCAGCAGCTTATTTGGGGGAGATAACACCGGGGAGCTGTTTTTT. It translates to CASSLFGGDNTGELFF.

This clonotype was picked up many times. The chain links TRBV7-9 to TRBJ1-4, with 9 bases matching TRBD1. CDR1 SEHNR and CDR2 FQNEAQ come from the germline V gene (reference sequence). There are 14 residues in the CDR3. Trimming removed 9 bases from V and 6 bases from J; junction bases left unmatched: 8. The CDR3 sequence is CASNRDRADEKLFF. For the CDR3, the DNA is TGTGCCAGTAACCGGGACAGGGCGGATGAAAAACTGTTTTTT.

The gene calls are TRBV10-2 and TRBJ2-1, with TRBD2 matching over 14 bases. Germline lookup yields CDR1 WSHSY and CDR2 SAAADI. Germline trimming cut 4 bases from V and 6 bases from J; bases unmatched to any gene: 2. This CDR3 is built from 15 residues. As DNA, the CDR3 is TGCGCCAGCAGTGGACTAGCGGGGGGGCCCAATGAGCAGTTCTTC. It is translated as CASSGLAGGPNEQFF.

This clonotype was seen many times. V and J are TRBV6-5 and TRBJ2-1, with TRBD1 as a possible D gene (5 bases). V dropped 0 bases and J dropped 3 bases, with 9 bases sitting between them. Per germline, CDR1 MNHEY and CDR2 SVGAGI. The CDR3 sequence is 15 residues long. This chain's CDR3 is CASSYSNQGYNEQFF. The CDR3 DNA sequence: TGTGCCAGCAGTTACTCGAATCAGGGCTACAATGAGCAGTTCTTC.

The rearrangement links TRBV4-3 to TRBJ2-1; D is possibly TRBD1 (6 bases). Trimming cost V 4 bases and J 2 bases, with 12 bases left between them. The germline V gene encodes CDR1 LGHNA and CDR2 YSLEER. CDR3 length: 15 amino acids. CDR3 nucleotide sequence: TGCGCCAGCAGCCTAAGAGGGGGAGCCTACAATGAGCAGTTCTTC. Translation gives CASSLRGGAYNEQFF.

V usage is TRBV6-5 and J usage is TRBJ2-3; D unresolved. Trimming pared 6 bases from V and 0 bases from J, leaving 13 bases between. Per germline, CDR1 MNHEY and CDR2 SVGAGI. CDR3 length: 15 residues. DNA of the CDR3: TGTGCCAGCAGCCCCCAAGTCTCTAGCACAGATACGCAGTATTTT. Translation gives CASSPQVSSTDTQYF.

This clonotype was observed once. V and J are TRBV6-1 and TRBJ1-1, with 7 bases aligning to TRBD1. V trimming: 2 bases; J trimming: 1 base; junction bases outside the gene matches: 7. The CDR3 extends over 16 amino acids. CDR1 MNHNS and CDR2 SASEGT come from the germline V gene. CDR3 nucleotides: TGTGCCAGCAGTGAATTTGGTAGGGGGCAGAACACTGAAGCTTTCTTT. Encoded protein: CASSEFGRGQNTEAFF.

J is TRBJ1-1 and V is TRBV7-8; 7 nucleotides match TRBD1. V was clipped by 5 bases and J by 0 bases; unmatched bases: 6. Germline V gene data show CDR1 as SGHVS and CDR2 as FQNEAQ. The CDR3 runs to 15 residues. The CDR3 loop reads CASSLRDSMNTEAFF. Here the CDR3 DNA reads TGTGCCAGCAGCCTCCGGGACAGCATGAACACTGAAGCTTTCTTT.

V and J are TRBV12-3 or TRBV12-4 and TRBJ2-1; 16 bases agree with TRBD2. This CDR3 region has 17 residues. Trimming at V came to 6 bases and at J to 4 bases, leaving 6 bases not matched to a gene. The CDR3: CASRAGTSGGAYNEQFF. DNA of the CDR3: TGTGCCAGCAGAGCCGGGACTAGCGGGGGGGCGTACAATGAGCAGTTCTTC.

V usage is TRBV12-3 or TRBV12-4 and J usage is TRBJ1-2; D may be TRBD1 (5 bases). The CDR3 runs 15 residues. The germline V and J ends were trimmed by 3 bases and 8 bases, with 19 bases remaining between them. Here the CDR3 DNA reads TGTGCCAGCAGTTTTTACCCAGGGAGAATCGAAGGCTACACCTTC. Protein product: CASSFYPGRIEGYTF.

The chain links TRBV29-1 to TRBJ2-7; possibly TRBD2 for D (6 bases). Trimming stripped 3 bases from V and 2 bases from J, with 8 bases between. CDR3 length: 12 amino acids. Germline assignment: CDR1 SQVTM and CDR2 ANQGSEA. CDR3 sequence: CSVDGGAYEQYF. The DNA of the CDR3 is TGCAGCGTTGACGGGGGAGCCTACGAGCAGTACTTC.

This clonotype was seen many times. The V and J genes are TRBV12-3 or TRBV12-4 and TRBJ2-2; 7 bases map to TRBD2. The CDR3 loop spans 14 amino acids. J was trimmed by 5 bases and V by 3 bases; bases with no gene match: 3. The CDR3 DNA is TGTGCCAGCAGTTTGGCTAGCGGTACCGGGGAGCTGTTTTTT. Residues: CASSLASGTGELFF.

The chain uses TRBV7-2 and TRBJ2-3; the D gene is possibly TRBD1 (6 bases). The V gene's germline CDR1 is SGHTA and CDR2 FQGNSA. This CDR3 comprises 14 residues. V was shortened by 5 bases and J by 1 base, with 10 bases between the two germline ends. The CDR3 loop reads CASSQNRGTDTQYF. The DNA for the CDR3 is TGTGCCAGCAGCCAAAACAGGGGCACAGATACGCAGTATTTT.

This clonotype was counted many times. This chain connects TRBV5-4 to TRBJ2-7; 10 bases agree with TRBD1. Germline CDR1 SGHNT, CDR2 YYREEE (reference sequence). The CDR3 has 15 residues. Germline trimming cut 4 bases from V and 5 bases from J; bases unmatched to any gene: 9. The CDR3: CASSPQGDRGHEQYF. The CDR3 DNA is TGTGCCAGCAGCCCCCAGGGGGACAGGGGCCACGAGCAGTACTTC.

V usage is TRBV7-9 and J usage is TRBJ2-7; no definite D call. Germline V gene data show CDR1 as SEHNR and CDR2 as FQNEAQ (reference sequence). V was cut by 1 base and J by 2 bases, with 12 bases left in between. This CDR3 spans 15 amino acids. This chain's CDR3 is CASSLVGRSTYEQYF. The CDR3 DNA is TGTGCCAGCAGCTTAGTGGGCAGGAGCACCTACGAGCAGTACTTC.

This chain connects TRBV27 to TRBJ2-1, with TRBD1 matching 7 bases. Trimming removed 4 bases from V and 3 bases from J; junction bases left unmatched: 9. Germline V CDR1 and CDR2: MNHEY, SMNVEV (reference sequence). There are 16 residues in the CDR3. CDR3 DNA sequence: TGTGCCAGCAGTTCTCGGACAGGCCTCCGCTACAATGAGCAGTTCTTC. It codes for CASSSRTGLRYNEQFF.

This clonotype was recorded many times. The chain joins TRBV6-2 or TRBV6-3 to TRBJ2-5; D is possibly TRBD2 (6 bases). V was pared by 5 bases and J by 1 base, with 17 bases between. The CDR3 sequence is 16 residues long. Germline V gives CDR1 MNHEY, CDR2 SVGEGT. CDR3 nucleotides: TGTGCCAGCAGTCTAGGGAGGCTAGCGATCCAAGAGACCCAGTACTTC. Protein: CASSLGRLAIQETQYF.